The T cell receptor beta chain under discussion was sequenced for a study of shared clonotypes between healthy human individuals. This clone came up once. Germline V gene lookup returns CDR1 SNHLY and CDR2 FYNNEI. V was cut by 6 bases and J by 5 bases, with 10 bases left in between. The CDR3 is 13 amino acids. Measured with immunoSEQ multiplex PCR; TCRdb has only the in-frame clones, and not every one. The sample yields approximately 720,000 clones, about two thirds seen once. This clonotype was obtained from a woman in her thirties in good health. The genes are TRBV2 and TRBJ1-4; D gene ambiguous. Source material: memory CD4+ T cells sorted from blood. The subset was: CD45RA-negative fraction. CDR3 sequence reads: CASSGYGNEKLFF. In DNA, the CDR3 is TGTGCCAGCAGCGGTTATGGAAATGAAAAACTGTTTTTT.